A selection of T cell receptor beta chains follows, all from one sample in a study of T cell changes during pregnancy in multiple sclerosis. The protocol was immunoSEQ multiplex PCR, while the TCRdb copy is restricted to in-frame clones and leaves out a portion. There are approximately 100,000 clones in the sample; approximately 94% occur only once, and 2.2% lies in the top ten. The input for sequencing was peripheral blood, taken in the third trimester of pregnancy. These receptors all stem from a female donor with multiple sclerosis, enrolled in a pregnancy study. Both conserved end residues are part of each CDR3. The order of the fields is clone size, J gene, V gene, D gene, CDR3 protein, CDR3 DNA. A D gene is named only where the DNA matches it firmly. Clone size is stated in some rows and not others, as once, few, many or a class when expanded.

>.|TRBJ2-1|TRBV6-5|.
CASSYIGVGEQFF
TGTGCCAGCAGTTACATCGGGGTGGGTGAGCAGTTCTTC
>once|TRBJ2-3|TRBV9|TRBD2
CASSVKLAGEADTQYF
TGTGCCAGCAGCGTAAAACTAGCGGGAGAAGCAGATACGCAGTATTTT
>.|TRBJ1-2|TRBV5-6|TRBD1
CASSFLGRGGENGYTF
TGTGCCAGCAGCTTCCTCGGCCGAGGGGGCGAGAATGGCTACACCTTC
>.|TRBJ1-2|TRBV28|.
CASSNPVVGYTF
TGTGCCAGCAGTAATCCGGTGGTGGGCTACACCTTC
>.|TRBJ2-3|TRBV5-1|.
CASSFGGIDTQYF
TGCGCCAGCAGCTTCGGAGGGATAGATACGCAGTATTTT
>.|TRBJ1-2|TRBV19|.
CASSRGQHRAGGYTF
TGTGCCAGTAGTAGAGGTCAACACAGGGCCGGGGGCTACACCTTC
>.|TRBJ2-1|TRBV2|TRBD2
CASFSGTSSHNEQFF
TGTGCCAGCTTCTCTGGGACTAGCTCACACAATGAGCAGTTCTTC
>once|TRBJ1-3|TRBV30|TRBD1
CAWRDPGQATSGNTIYF
TGTGCCTGGAGGGACCCGGGACAGGCGACCTCTGGAAACACCATATATTTT
>.|TRBJ2-1|TRBV30|TRBD2
CAWRGTRGNEQFF
TGTGCCTGGAGGGGGACTAGGGGTAATGAGCAGTTCTTC
>.|TRBJ1-5|TRBV9|TRBD1
CASSVDGGQGSQPQHF
TGTGCCAGCAGCGTAGATGGGGGACAGGGGAGCCAGCCCCAGCATTTT
>.|TRBJ2-1|TRBV19|TRBD1
CASSMQTGGGYNEQFF
TGTGCCAGTAGTATGCAAACAGGGGGCGGCTACAATGAGCAGTTCTTC
>.|TRBJ2-1|TRBV9|.
CASSSRVGTADNEQFF
TGTGCCAGCAGCTCTAGGGTTGGGACTGCCGACAATGAGCAGTTCTTC
>once|TRBJ2-2|TRBV27|TRBD1
CASSSRQGGELFF
TGTGCCAGCAGTTCCCGACAGGGAGGGGAGCTGTTTTTT
>.|TRBJ2-7|TRBV19|.
CASSQGDSYEQYF
TGTGCCAGTAGTCAGGGTGACTCCTACGAGCAGTACTTC
>.|TRBJ2-7|TRBV11-1|TRBD2
CASSPRLAGGPREQYF
TGTGCCAGCAGCCCAAGACTAGCGGGAGGGCCGCGGGAGCAGTACTTC
>.|TRBJ2-2|TRBV28|.
CASSPKPQGVRTGELFF
TGTGCCAGCAGTCCTAAACCACAGGGTGTAAGAACCGGGGAGCTGTTTTTT
>.|TRBJ2-1|TRBV4-1|.
CASSQAFDEQFF
TGCGCCAGCAGCCAAGCTTTCGATGAGCAGTTCTTC
>.|TRBJ1-2|TRBV27|.
CASSELNYGYTF
TGTGCCAGCAGCGAGTTGAACTATGGCTACACCTTC
>once|TRBJ2-1|TRBV15|TRBD2
CATSRDKTSGNNEQFF
TGTGCCACCAGCAGAGATAAAACTAGCGGGAATAATGAGCAGTTCTTC
>.|TRBJ2-3|TRBV29-1|TRBD1
CSVGGDRVDF
TGCAGCGTTGGGGGGGACAGGGTAGATTTT
>.|TRBJ2-7|TRBV5-1|.
CASTNPPGNSYEQYF
TGCGCCAGCACCAACCCACCGGGGAACTCCTACGAGCAGTACTTC
>.|TRBJ1-2|TRBV18|TRBD1
CASSLYGTDYGYTF
TGTGCCAGCTCACTTTACGGGACAGACTATGGCTACACCTTC
>.|TRBJ2-2|TRBV6-6|.
CASSYTNTGELFF
TGTGCCAGCAGTTATACGAACACCGGGGAGCTGTTTTTT
>.|TRBJ1-1|TRBV5-1|.
CASRMGGRNTEAFF
TGCGCCAGCAGGATGGGGGGGCGGAACACTGAAGCTTTCTTT
>.|TRBJ1-2|TRBV9|TRBD1
CASSVGHRGANYGYTF
TGTGCCAGCAGCGTAGGCCACAGGGGCGCTAACTATGGCTACACCTTC
>.|TRBJ2-7|TRBV19|.
CASSIGGITYEQYF
TGTGCCAGTAGTATTGGCGGCATAACCTACGAGCAGTACTTC
>.|TRBJ2-1|TRBV9|TRBD1
CASTRRDRGNNEQFF
TGTGCCAGCACCCGCCGGGACAGGGGAAACAATGAGCAGTTCTTC
>.|TRBJ2-7|TRBV7-2|TRBD2
CASSLRLAGGYEQYF
TGTGCCAGCAGCTTACGGTTAGCGGGAGGCTACGAGCAGTACTTC
>.|TRBJ2-7|TRBV5-1|TRBD2
CASSLRIAGAYEQYF
TGCGCCAGCAGCTTGAGAATAGCGGGAGCCTACGAGCAGTACTTC
>.|TRBJ2-5|TRBV28|TRBD1
CASSSSDRGRETQYF
TGTGCCAGCAGTTCATCGGACAGGGGGCGAGAGACCCAGTACTTC
>.|TRBJ2-3|TRBV5-1|TRBD2
CASSLGRESMDTQYF
TGCGCCAGCAGCTTGGGGCGGGAGAGCATGGATACGCAGTATTTT
>.|TRBJ2-1|TRBV27|TRBD2
CASSPSSGSNEQFF
TGTGCCAGCAGTCCGTCTAGCGGGAGCAATGAGCAGTTCTTC
>.|TRBJ2-5|TRBV27|.
CASSYKVPRAGETQYF
TGTGCCAGCAGTTATAAGGTGCCGCGGGCCGGTGAGACCCAGTACTTC
>.|TRBJ2-7|TRBV9|TRBD1
CASSAPGQAAYEQYF
TGTGCCAGCAGCGCGCCGGGACAGGCAGCCTACGAGCAGTACTTC
>.|TRBJ2-3|TRBV5-1|TRBD2
CASSLGLAGTDTQYF
TGCGCCAGCAGCCTGGGGCTAGCGGGCACAGATACGCAGTATTTT
>.|TRBJ2-1|TRBV2|TRBD2
CASLSGRAYNEQFF
TGTGCCAGCCTAAGCGGGAGAGCCTACAATGAGCAGTTCTTC
>.|TRBJ1-5|TRBV7-3|TRBD1
CASSPPDREGQPQHF
TGTGCCAGCAGCCCCCCTGACAGGGAAGGGCAGCCCCAGCATTTT
>.|TRBJ2-3|TRBV5-6|.
CASSLTGSTDTQYF
TGTGCCAGCAGCTTGACAGGGTCCACAGATACGCAGTATTTT
>.|TRBJ2-5|TRBV21-1|.
CASSPRGVAQYF
TGTGCCAGCAGCCCTCGTGGAGTGGCCCAGTACTTC
>.|TRBJ2-3|TRBV7-9|TRBD2
CASSLLGTSGSTDTQYF
TGTGCCAGCAGCTTACTCGGGACTAGCGGGAGCACAGATACGCAGTATTTT
>few|TRBJ2-3|TRBV6-4|TRBD2
CASSIAGGGSDTQYF
TGTGCCAGCAGTATAGCGGGAGGAGGTTCAGATACGCAGTATTTT
>.|TRBJ1-5|TRBV9|TRBD1
CASSVVWDRSNQPQHF
TGTGCCAGCAGCGTAGTATGGGACAGAAGTAATCAGCCCCAGCATTTT
>.|TRBJ1-1|TRBV28|.
CASSPARVKAEAFF
TGTGCCAGCAGTCCGGCCCGGGTTAAGGCTGAAGCTTTCTTT
>.|TRBJ1-1|TRBV5-1|.
CASRLEGLTEAFF
TGCGCCAGCAGGTTAGAGGGTCTCACTGAAGCTTTCTTT